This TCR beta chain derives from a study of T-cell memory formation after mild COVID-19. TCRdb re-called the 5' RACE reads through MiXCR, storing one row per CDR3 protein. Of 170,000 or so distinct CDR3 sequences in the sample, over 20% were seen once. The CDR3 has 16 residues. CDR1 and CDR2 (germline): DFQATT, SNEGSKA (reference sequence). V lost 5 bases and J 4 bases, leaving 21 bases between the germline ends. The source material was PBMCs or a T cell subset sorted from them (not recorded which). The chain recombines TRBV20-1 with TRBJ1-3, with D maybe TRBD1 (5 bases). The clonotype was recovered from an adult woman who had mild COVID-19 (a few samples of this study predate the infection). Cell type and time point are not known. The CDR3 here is CSARLSFREGGNTIYF. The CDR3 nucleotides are TGCAGTGCTCGCTTATCGTTCAGGGAGGGCGGAAACACCATATATTTT.